These T cell receptor beta chains were read from a single sample in a study of OX40 agonist ivuxolimab in advanced cancers. Profiled with immunoSEQ multiplex PCR; TCRdb holds only in-frame clones, not every one. Among 53,000 or so clones listed, around four fifths were seen once. The source was CD4+ or CD8+ T cells sorted from blood, collected in a trial of the OX40 agonist ivuxolimab. The receptors were sampled from an adult with an advanced solid tumor such as melanoma, head and neck, liver or kidney cancer. CDR3s include the opening cysteine and the closing phenylalanine or tryptophan.

TRBV6-5	TRBJ1-1	CASSIQPSTEAFF
TRBV11-2	TRBJ1-4	CASSLERRQGEKLFF
TRBV6-5	TRBJ2-7	CASQIRREQYF
TRBV5-4	TRBJ2-1	CASSLLVGSYNEQFF
TRBV11-1	TRBJ2-3	CASSQSGRVDTQYF
TRBV4-1	TRBJ1-2	CASSQPGQGINYGYTF
TRBV19	TRBJ2-1	CASRGDRWTYNEQFF
TRBV6-6	TRBJ1-5	CASRRTNNQPQHF
TRBV6-1	TRBJ1-2	CANAPGAHGYTF
TRBV19	TRBJ2-5	CASSRGGGYQETQYF
TRBV5-6	TRBJ2-7	CASSLQGYEQYF
TRBV7-2	TRBJ1-6	CASSLGPGVSYNSPLHF
TRBV9	TRBJ2-6	CASSVSGANVLTF
TRBV23-1	TRBJ2-5	CASSQSWAAGAETQYF
TRBV11-2	TRBJ1-4	CASSLDWGKLFF
TRBV5-1	TRBJ1-4	CASSLPGTDEKLFF
TRBV18	TRBJ1-2	CASSPAGDYGYTF
TRBV30	TRBJ2-7	CAWSPDLYEQYF
TRBV25-1	TRBJ2-3	CASSVGGSTDTQYF
TRBV4-3	TRBJ2-2	CASSQAGITGELFF